These 14 T cell receptor beta chains were sequenced from one sample in a study of OX40 agonist ivuxolimab in advanced cancers. TCRdb's table, derived via immunoSEQ multiplex PCR, lists solely in-frame clones and lacks some. The sample has around 89,000 clones; approximately 91% are singletons. Sequencing was performed on CD4+ or CD8+ T cells sorted from blood, taken in a trial of the OX40 agonist ivuxolimab. These receptors were collected from an adult with an advanced solid tumor such as melanoma, head and neck, liver or kidney cancer.

V and J are TRBV6-1 and TRBJ1-5; the D is unclear. This CDR3 region has 14 residues. Trimming removed 1 base from V and 0 bases from J, with 4 bases in between. Looked up from germline, CDR1 is MNHNS and CDR2 is SASEGT. This CDR3 reads CASSEGDSNQPQHF. The DNA for the CDR3 is TGTGCCAGCAGTGAAGGGGATAGCAATCAGCCCCAGCATTTT.

The J gene is TRBJ1-3, the V gene TRBV7-2; D is undetermined. Trimming pared 1 base from V and 0 bases from J, leaving 4 bases between. In germline, CDR1 is SGHTA, CDR2 FQGNSA. CDR3 size: 14 residues. CDR3 in amino acids: CASSLGLSGNTIYF. CDR3 DNA sequence: TGTGCCAGCAGCTTAGGGCTCTCTGGAAACACCATATATTTT.

CDR3 sequence: CASSLTGNSGNTIYF. The CDR3 DNA is TGCGCCAGCAGTTTGACAGGCAACTCTGGAAACACCATATATTTT. The genes are TRBV10-2 and TRBJ1-3, with a weak D call TRBD1 (6 bases). The length of the CDR3 is 15 residues. CDR1 WSHSY and CDR2 SAAADI come from the germline V gene. The germline V and J ends were trimmed by 5 bases and 0 bases, with 11 bases remaining between them.

The V and J genes are TRBV5-1 and TRBJ2-1, with 11 bases fitting TRBD2. The CDR3 covers 15 residues. The V gene's germline CDR1 is SGHRS and CDR2 YFSETQ. J lost 5 bases, V lost 4 bases, and 5 bases had no gene match. CDR3 in amino acids: CASSQTSGGHNEQFF. The CDR3, as DNA: TGCGCCAGCAGCCAAACTAGCGGGGGCCACAATGAGCAGTTCTTC.

This chain uses TRBV6-1 with TRBJ1-5; D gene unclear. Germline V gene sequence: CDR1 MNHNS, CDR2 SASEGT. V was pared by 1 base and J by 0 bases, with 16 bases between. CDR3 length equals 18 residues. The CDR3 sequence is CASSEGRGRLDSNQPQHF. CDR3 DNA: TGTGCCAGCAGTGAAGGGCGCGGTAGGTTGGATAGCAATCAGCCCCAGCATTTT.

This clone was seen only once. The V gene is TRBV2, the J gene TRBJ2-7; 8 nucleotides match TRBD1. CDR1 and CDR2 (germline): SNHLY, FYNNEI. V was clipped by 5 bases and J by 3 bases; unmatched bases: 9. This CDR3 has 15 amino acids. CDR3 region: CASSTGQGRNYEQYF. CDR3 DNA sequence: TGTGCCAGCAGTACCGGACAGGGAAGGAACTACGAGCAGTACTTC.

The chain joins TRBV5-1 to TRBJ1-1; TRBD1 matches 10 bases. Germline V lookup: CDR1 SGHRS, CDR2 YFSETQ. V shed 3 bases and J 7 bases; nucleotides not matched to a gene: 6. The CDR3 runs 14 residues. This CDR3 is CASSSGGQGNEAFF. CDR3 sequence (DNA): TGCGCCAGCAGCTCGGGGGGACAGGGGAATGAAGCTTTCTTT.

The chain has TRBV19 and TRBJ2-7; TRBD1 is a possible D gene (6 bases). The V end lost 6 bases, the J end lost 2 bases, and 14 bases lay between the germline ends. The CDR3 is 14 amino acids. CDR1 is LNHDA and CDR2 is SQIVND in the germline V gene (reference sequence). CDR3 region: CASSGERTAYEQYF. Written as DNA, the CDR3 is TGTGCCAGTAGCGGGGAGAGGACAGCCTACGAGCAGTACTTC.

The chain employs TRBV4-1 and TRBJ2-2; TRBD1 might be the D (6 bases). Per the germline V gene, CDR1 is MGHRA and CDR2 is YSYEKL. This CDR3 is 17 amino acids long. V was trimmed by 0 bases and J by 1 base, leaving 12 bases between them. CDR3 protein: CASSQETGLGNTGELFF. The CDR3 DNA is TGCGCCAGCAGCCAAGAGACAGGACTGGGGAACACCGGGGAGCTGTTTTTT.

The rearrangement uses TRBV6-4 and TRBJ1-4; TRBD1 matches 7 bases. The V segment lost 0 bases and the J segment 0 bases; nucleotides outside the gene matches: 10. CDR1 is MRHNA, CDR2 SNTAGT, per germline. The CDR3 covers 19 residues. CDR3 DNA sequence: TGTGCCAGCAGTGACTCTTTACTATTCGACAGGGCAACTAATGAAAAACTGTTTTTT. Encoded protein: CASSDSLLFDRATNEKLFF.

The gene calls are TRBV7-9 and TRBJ1-3; D is ambiguous. CDR3 length equals 16 residues. V was cut by 4 bases and J by 1 base, with 14 bases left in between. CDR1 and CDR2 from the germline V gene are SEHNR and FQNEAQ (reference sequence). Written as DNA, the CDR3 is TGTGCCAGCAGCTCATCTGGTGAAGGGTCTGGAAACACCATATATTTT. This translates into CASSSSGEGSGNTIYF.

V gene TRBV27 combines with J gene TRBJ1-1; 7 bases align to TRBD1. The CDR3 contains 14 residues. Germline V gene lookup returns CDR1 MNHEY and CDR2 SMNVEV (reference sequence). V lost 4 bases, J lost 1 base, and 3 bases stayed unmatched. Here the CDR3 reads CASSSRTGNTEAFF. Here the CDR3 DNA reads TGTGCCAGCAGTTCGCGGACAGGGAACACTGAAGCTTTCTTT.

This clone occurred once. The chain couples TRBV20-1 to TRBJ2-1; no definite D call. CDR1 is DFQATT, CDR2 SNEGSKA, per germline (reference sequence). CDR3 size: 11 residues. V dropped 0 bases and J dropped 10 bases, with 7 bases sitting between them. CDR3 in amino acids: CSARDRYEQFF. The CDR3 nucleotides are TGCAGTGCTAGAGATCGCTACGAGCAGTTCTTC.

This chain uses TRBV6-5 with TRBJ2-7; 7 bases are shared with TRBD1. CDR3 length equals 11 residues. The V segment lost 5 bases and the J segment 6 bases; nucleotides outside the gene matches: 1. In germline, CDR1 is MNHEY, CDR2 SVGAGI. The CDR3 reads CASSHRGEQYF. The CDR3 bases are TGTGCCAGCAGTCACAGGGGCGAGCAGTACTTC.